One sample yielded the 19 T cell receptor beta chains listed below, sequenced in a study of CD8 T cells in ankylosing spondylitis. These receptors have no known antigen. TCRdb fed the 5' RACE reads into MiXCR, producing one record per CDR3 protein. The sample has 700,000 or so distinct CDR3 sequences, around 19% seen once; the top ten hold about 20%. Study results and caveats: Ankylosing spondylitis blood appeared to carry a characteristic TCR beta motif of roughly eight highly homologous variants.

Sequencing used blood, either unsorted or a sorted T cell fraction (not recorded which). Receptors were obtained from a male donor with ankylosing spondylitis.

This clonotype has more than one count but fewer than ten. One end of the junction varies from germline; a read error may be responsible. The chain combines TRBV20-1 with TRBJ1-5, with 12 positions matching TRBD1. The CDR3 consists of 14 residues. Germline-derived CDR1 and CDR2 are DFQATT and SNEGSKA (reference sequence). The CDR3 sequence: CSARGTGGPQPQHF. The CDR3 bases are TGCAGTGCGAGAGGGACAGGGGGCCCTCAGCCCCAGCATTTT.

This sequence joins TRBV18 and TRBJ2-1; 12 nucleotides line up with TRBD2. The CDR3 spans 19 residues. V was clipped by 3 bases and J by 7 bases; unmatched bases: 16. In germline, CDR1 is KGHSH, CDR2 LQKENI. The CDR3 reads CASSPPLAGGLTVGNEQFF. The CDR3 DNA reads as TGTGCCAGCTCACCGCCGCTAGCGGGAGGGCTTACGGTCGGGAATGAGCAGTTCTTC.

This clonotype occurred a few times. The chain links TRBV7-2 to TRBJ2-7; D tentatively reads TRBD1 or TRBD2 (6 bases each). The CDR3 totals 15 residues. The germline CDR1 and CDR2 sequences are SGHTA and FQGNSA. V was trimmed by 5 bases and J by 4 bases, leaving 18 bases between them. The CDR3 region is CASSPDVGGRYEQYF. The DNA of the CDR3 is TGTGCCAGCAGCCCCGATGTTGGGGGGCGGTACGAGCAGTACTTC.

This clonotype occurred many times. This sequence joins TRBV29-1 and TRBJ1-2; D may be TRBD1 (5 bases). Trimming removed 6 bases at V and 4 bases at J, with 24 bases between. CDR1 and CDR2 (germline): SQVTM, ANQGSEA. This CDR3 has 16 amino acids. The CDR3 reads CSVEHSAGPLSYGYTF. CDR3 DNA sequence: TGCAGCGTCGAACATAGCGCGGGACCCCTGAGCTATGGCTACACCTTC.

The chain combines TRBV7-8 with TRBJ2-7; D call uncertain. Germline V gives CDR1 SGHVS, CDR2 FQNEAQ. The V gene lost 5 bases and the J gene lost 7 bases, with 9 bases spanning the gap. The CDR3 is made up of 11 amino acids. CDR3 nucleotides: TGTGCCAGCAGCCAAACCCTGGAGCAGTACTTC. Its protein product is CASSQTLEQYF.

The rearrangement links TRBV12-3 or TRBV12-4 to TRBJ1-5; the match to TRBD1 covers 9 bases. Unmatched junction bases numbered 5, after V lost 6 bases and J lost 2 bases. The CDR3 sequence is 15 residues long. This chain's CDR3 is CASRRTGEGNQPQHF. In DNA, the CDR3 is TGTGCCAGCAGAAGGACAGGGGAGGGCAATCAGCCCCAGCATTTT.

This chain joins TRBV5-1 and TRBJ2-4, with 7 bases lining up with TRBD1. The CDR3 consists of 13 residues. Germline CDR1 reads SGHRS; CDR2 reads YFSETQ. The V gene end was trimmed by 5 bases and the J gene end by 12 bases; junction bases not matched to a gene: 11. The DNA for the CDR3 is TGCGCCAGCAGACAGGGGACAGAAGCTAGTCAGTACTTC. The encoded protein is CASRQGTEASQYF.

The chain uses TRBV29-1 and TRBJ1-1, with D maybe TRBD1 (5 bases). This CDR3 is 11 amino acids long. Trimming shortened V by 7 bases and J by 2 bases, and 8 bases separated the two germline ends. The V gene's germline CDR1 is SQVTM and CDR2 ANQGSEA. CDR3 loop: CSGGGNTEAFF. The CDR3 nucleotides read TGCAGCGGGGGGGGAAACACTGAAGCTTTCTTT.

In its sample, this clonotype was seen a few times. This rearrangement joins TRBV4-2 to TRBJ2-1, with 7 bases that match TRBD2. V was pared by 0 bases and J by 0 bases, with 5 bases of the junction left unmatched. Germline V gene data show CDR1 as LGHNA and CDR2 as YNFKEQ. CDR3 length: 17 residues. CDR3 nucleotides: TGTGCCAGCAGCCAAGATGCTAGCGGAAGCTCCTACAATGAGCAGTTCTTC. This translates into CASSQDASGSSYNEQFF.

The rearrangement links TRBV20-1 to TRBJ2-5; the match to TRBD2 covers 16 bases. The CDR3 totals 15 residues. Germline CDR1 DFQATT, CDR2 SNEGSKA (reference sequence). Trimming took 4 bases from V and 3 from J; bases not matched to a gene: 2. The CDR3 bases are TGCAGTGCTACGGGACTAGCGGGAGGGGAAGAGACCCAGTACTTC. Amino acid sequence: CSATGLAGGEETQYF.

This clonotype has only a few counts. V is TRBV7-9 and J is TRBJ1-2; weak D call: TRBD1 (6 bases). The CDR3 is 14 amino acids. Germline V lookup: CDR1 SEHNR, CDR2 FQNEAQ (reference sequence). V lost 2 bases and J 8 bases, leaving 15 bases between the germline ends. The DNA of the CDR3 is TGTGCCAGCAGCTTACCCGGACAGTCCCTCGGCTACACCTTC. Encoded protein: CASSLPGQSLGYTF.

The J gene is TRBJ2-7, the V gene TRBV6-1; 8 nucleotides match TRBD2. Germline CDR1 reads MNHNS; CDR2 reads SASEGT. Trimming took 1 base from V and 3 from J; bases not matched to a gene: 5. The CDR3 covers 15 residues. CDR3 sequence reads: CASSEDSSGSYEQYF. In DNA form, the CDR3 reads TGTGCCAGCAGTGAAGATTCGAGCGGGAGCTACGAGCAGTACTTC.

This chain connects TRBV20-1 to TRBJ1-6; D not resolved. The length of the CDR3 is 12 residues. With 3 bases removed from V and 8 bases from J, the gap between germline ends came to 8 bases. CDR1 and CDR2 (germline): DFQATT, SNEGSKA (reference sequence). Here the CDR3 reads CSASVADSPLHF. DNA of the CDR3: TGCAGTGCTAGTGTCGCTGATTCACCCCTCCACTTT.

This clonotype was seen a handful of times. The chain carries TRBV28 and TRBJ1-1; the D gene is possibly TRBD1 (6 bases). Per the germline V gene, CDR1 is MDHEN and CDR2 is SYDVKM. The V end lost 6 bases, the J end lost 11 bases, and 19 bases lay between the germline ends. The CDR3 sequence is 13 residues long. In DNA, the CDR3 is TGTGCCAGCAGCAGCGAGCAGGGGACGTCGGCTTTCTTT. Encoded protein: CASSSEQGTSAFF.

This clonotype was seen more than once but under ten times. The rearrangement links TRBV6-2 or TRBV6-3 to TRBJ2-7; TRBD1 might be the D (6 bases). The germline V gene encodes CDR1 MNHEY and CDR2 SVGEGT. Between the trimmed V and J ends, which lost 2 bases and 3 bases, there was a span of 17 bases. CDR3 length: 16 amino acids. The CDR3 DNA reads as TGTGCCAGCAGTTACGAGTCGACAGGTGGAGACTACGAGCAGTACTTC. Its translation is CASSYESTGGDYEQYF.

The gene calls are TRBV20-1 and TRBJ1-4; D not resolved. CDR1 is DFQATT, CDR2 SNEGSKA, per germline (reference sequence). V lost 0 bases, J lost 10 bases, and 18 bases lay in between. This CDR3 comprises 15 residues. The CDR3 here is CSARDPGRSHGKLFF. The CDR3 bases are TGCAGTGCTAGAGATCCCGGCAGGTCTCATGGAAAACTGTTTTTT.

This clonotype has just a few counts. V is TRBV5-1 and J is TRBJ1-3; the D is unclear. V dropped 4 bases and J dropped 3 bases, with 17 bases sitting between them. Germline CDR1 and CDR2: SGHRS and YFSETQ. The CDR3 length is 16 residues. The CDR3 loop is CASSLGRPGGGNTIYF. The CDR3 DNA is TGCGCCAGCAGCCTAGGACGCCCAGGAGGTGGAAACACCATATATTTT.

The chain is built from TRBV7-9 and TRBJ2-5; weak D call: TRBD2 (6 bases). CDR3 length: 14 amino acids. V lost 5 bases to trimming and J lost 12 bases, with 22 bases between them. Germline V gene lookup returns CDR1 SEHNR and CDR2 FQNEAQ (reference sequence). The CDR3 DNA is TGTGCCAGCAGCGCGAGAGGGACTCCTGGAAAGAAGTACTTC. Its translation: CASSARGTPGKKYF.

This clonotype was observed a handful of times. J is TRBJ2-5 and V is TRBV6-1; D is uncertain. V was pared by 3 bases and J by 1 base, with 9 bases between. Germline V lookup: CDR1 MNHNS, CDR2 SASEGT. The CDR3 is 14 amino acids. CDR3 coding DNA: TGTGCCAGCAGTGACAGGTATTTCCAAGAGACCCAGTACTTC. Its protein is CASSDRYFQETQYF.